These 5 T cell receptor beta chains share one sample of origin, sequenced in a study of tumor-infiltrating T cells and Merkel cell polyomavirus (TCRdb year 2017). For the study in its entirety: CD8+ T cells specific for the Merkel cell polyomavirus KLL epitope were examined in Merkel cell carcinoma patients.

Libraries were prepared through the immunoSEQ multiplex PCR assay. Sourced from immuneACCESS, this table was stored by TCRdb with only in-frame sequences that have V and J called. A share of the clones is absent; for the studies checked, an unresolved V gene accounts for under half, and the remainder has no known explanation. This sample has about 860 clones in its table, and approximately 90% of those were observed once. Of the sample, 9% to 13% falls within the top ten clones. All patients' tumors stained robustly positive for Merkel cell polyomavirus Large T antigen by immunohistochemistry. The sample taken for sequencing was lymph node tissue. These receptors came from a woman in her 70s with Merkel cell carcinoma.

The chain employs TRBV10-3 and TRBJ1-1; the match to TRBD1 covers 7 bases. The CDR3 loop spans 14 amino acids. Germline lookup yields CDR1 ENHRY and CDR2 SYGVKD. After removal of 4 bases from V and 5 bases from J, the junction contained 7 bases not matched to a gene. CDR3 sequence reads: CAISVSQQGTEAFF. CDR3 nucleotides: TGTGCCATCAGTGTATCCCAACAGGGGACTGAAGCTTTCTTT.

This clone occurred once. The chain uses TRBV6-1 and TRBJ1-6; D ambiguous. V dropped 6 bases and J dropped 6 bases, with 9 bases sitting between them. The germline V gene has CDR1 MNHNS and CDR2 SASEGT. The CDR3 covers 13 residues. The CDR3 reads CASSRSGNSPLHF. The CDR3 DNA follows: TGTGCCAGCAGCAGGTCAGGTAATTCACCCCTCCACTTT.

This chain links TRBV12-1 with TRBJ2-7; whether TRBD2, the table's D call, matches the DNA was not checked. TRBV12-1 is annotated as a pseudogene. This CDR3 contains 11 residues. CDR3 loop: CASSPLDRSPF. In nucleotides, the CDR3 is TGTGCCAGCAGCCCCCTCGATAGATCCCCTTTC.

The V gene is TRBV27, the J gene TRBJ1-2; D is uncertain. CDR3 size: 13 residues. Between the trimmed V and J ends, which lost 6 bases and 5 bases, there was a span of 13 bases. Germline V gene data show CDR1 as MNHEY and CDR2 as SMNVEV (reference sequence). The CDR3 nucleotides are TGTGCCAGCAGGAAGCGAGAGGAATATGGCTACACCTTC. It yields the protein CASRKREEYGYTF.

The CDR3 protein is CASSRGTDTQYF. The CDR3 region has the DNA TGTGCCAGCAGCCGGGGCACAGATACGCAGTATTTT. The chain combines TRBV7-9 with TRBJ2-3; no clear D gene. With 5 bases removed from V and 1 base from J, the gap between germline ends came to 4 bases. The CDR3 extends over 12 amino acids. In germline, CDR1 is SEHNR, CDR2 FQNEAQ (reference sequence).